The 10 T cell receptor beta chains listed next were all sequenced from one sample in a study of cytomegalovirus exposure and HLA in healthy donors. Primers included in the PCR were 60 Vbeta and 13 Jbeta primers. The protocol was immunoSEQ multiplex PCR, while the TCRdb copy is restricted to in-frame clones and leaves out a portion. Found here are about 170,000 clones; the top ten clones hold around 0.8%. The specimen sequenced was PBMCs. These receptor sequences come from a woman between 18 and 29 years old in good health and CMV-seropositive.

The V gene is TRBV10-3, the J gene TRBJ1-1, with D perhaps TRBD1 (6 bases). The CDR3 sequence is 16 residues long. From germline, CDR1 is ENHRY and CDR2 SYGVKD. With 7 bases removed from V and 7 bases from J, the gap between germline ends came to 25 bases. The CDR3 DNA reads as TGTGCCATCAAATCGGCCGGGACGGGAGGGGGAGGTGAAGCTTTCTTT. Protein: CAIKSAGTGGGGEAFF.

The chain combines TRBV13 with TRBJ1-2; D is perhaps TRBD1 (6 bases). Per germline, CDR1 PRHDT and CDR2 FYEKMQ (reference sequence). This CDR3 spans 14 amino acids. Trimming removed 5 bases from V and 0 bases from J, with 10 bases in between. CDR3 DNA sequence: TGTGCCAGCAGCCCCCGGACAGCTAACTATGGCTACACCTTC. It encodes CASSPRTANYGYTF.

The chain is built from TRBV6-5 and TRBJ1-1, with a weak D call TRBD1 (6 bases). The CDR3 length is 16 residues. Looked up from germline, CDR1 is MNHEY and CDR2 is SVGAGI. With 0 bases removed from V and 0 bases from J, the gap between germline ends came to 11 bases. This CDR3 is CASSYSGQLMNTEAFF. The CDR3 DNA is TGTGCCAGCAGTTACTCTGGACAGCTGATGAACACTGAAGCTTTCTTT.

The CDR3 DNA reads TGTGCCAGCAGTTTCGGGACAGAAGAGACCCAGTACTTC. Amino acid sequence: CASSFGTEETQYF. The genes are TRBV28 and TRBJ2-5, with 7 bases lining up with TRBD1. The ends lost 3 bases at V and 3 bases at J; junction bases unmatched: 1. The CDR3 sequence is 13 residues long. Germline assignment: CDR1 MDHEN and CDR2 SYDVKM. Full variable domain (missing parts from reference TRBV28 and TRBJ2-5): DVKVTQSSRYLVKRTGEKVFLECVQDMDHENMFWYRQDPGLGLRLIYFSYDVKMKEKGDIPEGYSVSREKKERFSLILESASTNQTSMYLCASSFGTEETQYFGPGTRLLVL.

V is TRBV30 and J is TRBJ2-2; the D gene is possibly TRBD1 (7 bases). Trimming took off 2 bases at V and 5 bases at J, with 21 bases between the two ends. Germline V gene data show CDR1 as GTSNPN and CDR2 as SVGIG (reference sequence). The CDR3 consists of 17 residues. The CDR3 is CAWSRNRGGVRTGELFF. In DNA form, the CDR3 reads TGTGCCTGGAGTCGGAACAGGGGAGGAGTGAGGACCGGGGAGCTGTTTTTT.

The chain couples TRBV9 to TRBJ1-3; 9 bases map to TRBD1. CDR1 SGDLS and CDR2 YYNGEE come from the germline V gene. CDR3 length: 15 amino acids. J gave up 3 bases and V 3 bases, and 4 bases lay outside the gene matches. The CDR3, as DNA: TGTGCCAGCAGCGATACAGGGGGCGTTGGAAACACCATATATTTT. Protein sequence: CASSDTGGVGNTIYF.

The J gene is TRBJ2-7, the V gene TRBV10-3; TRBD2 is a possible D gene (5 bases). The CDR3 covers 14 residues. Between the trimmed V and J ends, which lost 6 bases and 0 bases, there was a span of 12 bases. Germline assignment: CDR1 ENHRY and CDR2 SYGVKD. The CDR3 DNA reads as TGTGCCATCAGCCTTGAGGGCGGCTCCTACGAGCAGTACTTC. Encoded protein: CAISLEGGSYEQYF.

A remark on this clone: The junction departs from germline at one end; a sequencing error may be responsible. The chain links TRBV7-7 to TRBJ2-1; 7 bases are a match to TRBD2. The CDR3 is 13 amino acids. Germline CDR1 and CDR2: SSHAT and FNYEAQ (reference sequence). In DNA form, the CDR3 reads TGTGCTAGCAGCTTGGGGGGGACCGATGAGCAGTTCTTC. Its translation: CASSLGGTDEQFF. Combining the CDR3 with reference TRBV7-7 and TRBJ2-1 gives the whole variable domain GAGVSQSPRYKVTKRGQDVTLRCDPISSHATLYWYQQALGQGPEFLTYFNYEAQPDKSGLPSDRFSAERPEGSISTLTIQRTEQRDSAMYRCASSLGGTDEQFFGPGTRLTVL.

The chain joins TRBV5-1 to TRBJ1-1, with unresolved D. Deletions cut 0 bases from V and 4 bases from J, with 10 bases between. The germline CDR1 and CDR2 sequences are SGHRS and YFSETQ. The CDR3 is 14 amino acids. DNA of the CDR3: TGCGCCAGCAGCTTGGATGGGCGGGGCACTGAAGCTTTCTTT. This sequence encodes CASSLDGRGTEAFF.

The chain employs TRBV7-9 and TRBJ1-3; D call uncertain. CDR3 size: 12 residues. The V end was cut by 5 bases, the J end by 10 bases, with 12 bases between. Germline lookup yields CDR1 SEHNR and CDR2 FQNEAQ (reference sequence). CDR3 in amino acids: CASSPLRRTIYF. In DNA, the CDR3 is TGTGCCAGCAGCCCCCTGCGGAGGACCATATATTTT. Supplemented by reference TRBV7-9 and TRBJ1-3, the full variable domain reads DTGVSQNPRHKITKRGQNVTFRCDPISEHNRLYWYRQTLGQGPEFLTYFQNEAQLEKSRLLSDRFSAERPKGSFSTLEIQRTEQGDSAMYLCASSPLRRTIYFGEGSWLTVV.